The T cell receptor beta chain under discussion was sequenced for a study of shared clonotypes between healthy human individuals. The repertoire was sequenced with immunoSEQ multiplex PCR; TCRdb's copy has only in-frame clones and lacks some. Of hundreds of thousands of clones in the sample, less than 96% were seen once. V was clipped by 3 bases and J by 4 bases, with 9 bases between them. The CDR3 loop spans 14 amino acids. Germline V lookup: CDR1 MDHEN, CDR2 SYDVKM. The clonotype originates from a woman aged 25-40 years in good health. The chain joins TRBV28 to TRBJ1-4; tentative D call: TRBD1 (6 bases). Sequencing was carried out using naive CD4+ T cells sorted from blood. The subset denotes: CD45RA+ positively selected. CDR3 coding DNA: TGTGCCAGCAGTTTTCAGGGGAATAATGAAAAACTGTTTTTT. Amino acid sequence: CASSFQGNNEKLFF.